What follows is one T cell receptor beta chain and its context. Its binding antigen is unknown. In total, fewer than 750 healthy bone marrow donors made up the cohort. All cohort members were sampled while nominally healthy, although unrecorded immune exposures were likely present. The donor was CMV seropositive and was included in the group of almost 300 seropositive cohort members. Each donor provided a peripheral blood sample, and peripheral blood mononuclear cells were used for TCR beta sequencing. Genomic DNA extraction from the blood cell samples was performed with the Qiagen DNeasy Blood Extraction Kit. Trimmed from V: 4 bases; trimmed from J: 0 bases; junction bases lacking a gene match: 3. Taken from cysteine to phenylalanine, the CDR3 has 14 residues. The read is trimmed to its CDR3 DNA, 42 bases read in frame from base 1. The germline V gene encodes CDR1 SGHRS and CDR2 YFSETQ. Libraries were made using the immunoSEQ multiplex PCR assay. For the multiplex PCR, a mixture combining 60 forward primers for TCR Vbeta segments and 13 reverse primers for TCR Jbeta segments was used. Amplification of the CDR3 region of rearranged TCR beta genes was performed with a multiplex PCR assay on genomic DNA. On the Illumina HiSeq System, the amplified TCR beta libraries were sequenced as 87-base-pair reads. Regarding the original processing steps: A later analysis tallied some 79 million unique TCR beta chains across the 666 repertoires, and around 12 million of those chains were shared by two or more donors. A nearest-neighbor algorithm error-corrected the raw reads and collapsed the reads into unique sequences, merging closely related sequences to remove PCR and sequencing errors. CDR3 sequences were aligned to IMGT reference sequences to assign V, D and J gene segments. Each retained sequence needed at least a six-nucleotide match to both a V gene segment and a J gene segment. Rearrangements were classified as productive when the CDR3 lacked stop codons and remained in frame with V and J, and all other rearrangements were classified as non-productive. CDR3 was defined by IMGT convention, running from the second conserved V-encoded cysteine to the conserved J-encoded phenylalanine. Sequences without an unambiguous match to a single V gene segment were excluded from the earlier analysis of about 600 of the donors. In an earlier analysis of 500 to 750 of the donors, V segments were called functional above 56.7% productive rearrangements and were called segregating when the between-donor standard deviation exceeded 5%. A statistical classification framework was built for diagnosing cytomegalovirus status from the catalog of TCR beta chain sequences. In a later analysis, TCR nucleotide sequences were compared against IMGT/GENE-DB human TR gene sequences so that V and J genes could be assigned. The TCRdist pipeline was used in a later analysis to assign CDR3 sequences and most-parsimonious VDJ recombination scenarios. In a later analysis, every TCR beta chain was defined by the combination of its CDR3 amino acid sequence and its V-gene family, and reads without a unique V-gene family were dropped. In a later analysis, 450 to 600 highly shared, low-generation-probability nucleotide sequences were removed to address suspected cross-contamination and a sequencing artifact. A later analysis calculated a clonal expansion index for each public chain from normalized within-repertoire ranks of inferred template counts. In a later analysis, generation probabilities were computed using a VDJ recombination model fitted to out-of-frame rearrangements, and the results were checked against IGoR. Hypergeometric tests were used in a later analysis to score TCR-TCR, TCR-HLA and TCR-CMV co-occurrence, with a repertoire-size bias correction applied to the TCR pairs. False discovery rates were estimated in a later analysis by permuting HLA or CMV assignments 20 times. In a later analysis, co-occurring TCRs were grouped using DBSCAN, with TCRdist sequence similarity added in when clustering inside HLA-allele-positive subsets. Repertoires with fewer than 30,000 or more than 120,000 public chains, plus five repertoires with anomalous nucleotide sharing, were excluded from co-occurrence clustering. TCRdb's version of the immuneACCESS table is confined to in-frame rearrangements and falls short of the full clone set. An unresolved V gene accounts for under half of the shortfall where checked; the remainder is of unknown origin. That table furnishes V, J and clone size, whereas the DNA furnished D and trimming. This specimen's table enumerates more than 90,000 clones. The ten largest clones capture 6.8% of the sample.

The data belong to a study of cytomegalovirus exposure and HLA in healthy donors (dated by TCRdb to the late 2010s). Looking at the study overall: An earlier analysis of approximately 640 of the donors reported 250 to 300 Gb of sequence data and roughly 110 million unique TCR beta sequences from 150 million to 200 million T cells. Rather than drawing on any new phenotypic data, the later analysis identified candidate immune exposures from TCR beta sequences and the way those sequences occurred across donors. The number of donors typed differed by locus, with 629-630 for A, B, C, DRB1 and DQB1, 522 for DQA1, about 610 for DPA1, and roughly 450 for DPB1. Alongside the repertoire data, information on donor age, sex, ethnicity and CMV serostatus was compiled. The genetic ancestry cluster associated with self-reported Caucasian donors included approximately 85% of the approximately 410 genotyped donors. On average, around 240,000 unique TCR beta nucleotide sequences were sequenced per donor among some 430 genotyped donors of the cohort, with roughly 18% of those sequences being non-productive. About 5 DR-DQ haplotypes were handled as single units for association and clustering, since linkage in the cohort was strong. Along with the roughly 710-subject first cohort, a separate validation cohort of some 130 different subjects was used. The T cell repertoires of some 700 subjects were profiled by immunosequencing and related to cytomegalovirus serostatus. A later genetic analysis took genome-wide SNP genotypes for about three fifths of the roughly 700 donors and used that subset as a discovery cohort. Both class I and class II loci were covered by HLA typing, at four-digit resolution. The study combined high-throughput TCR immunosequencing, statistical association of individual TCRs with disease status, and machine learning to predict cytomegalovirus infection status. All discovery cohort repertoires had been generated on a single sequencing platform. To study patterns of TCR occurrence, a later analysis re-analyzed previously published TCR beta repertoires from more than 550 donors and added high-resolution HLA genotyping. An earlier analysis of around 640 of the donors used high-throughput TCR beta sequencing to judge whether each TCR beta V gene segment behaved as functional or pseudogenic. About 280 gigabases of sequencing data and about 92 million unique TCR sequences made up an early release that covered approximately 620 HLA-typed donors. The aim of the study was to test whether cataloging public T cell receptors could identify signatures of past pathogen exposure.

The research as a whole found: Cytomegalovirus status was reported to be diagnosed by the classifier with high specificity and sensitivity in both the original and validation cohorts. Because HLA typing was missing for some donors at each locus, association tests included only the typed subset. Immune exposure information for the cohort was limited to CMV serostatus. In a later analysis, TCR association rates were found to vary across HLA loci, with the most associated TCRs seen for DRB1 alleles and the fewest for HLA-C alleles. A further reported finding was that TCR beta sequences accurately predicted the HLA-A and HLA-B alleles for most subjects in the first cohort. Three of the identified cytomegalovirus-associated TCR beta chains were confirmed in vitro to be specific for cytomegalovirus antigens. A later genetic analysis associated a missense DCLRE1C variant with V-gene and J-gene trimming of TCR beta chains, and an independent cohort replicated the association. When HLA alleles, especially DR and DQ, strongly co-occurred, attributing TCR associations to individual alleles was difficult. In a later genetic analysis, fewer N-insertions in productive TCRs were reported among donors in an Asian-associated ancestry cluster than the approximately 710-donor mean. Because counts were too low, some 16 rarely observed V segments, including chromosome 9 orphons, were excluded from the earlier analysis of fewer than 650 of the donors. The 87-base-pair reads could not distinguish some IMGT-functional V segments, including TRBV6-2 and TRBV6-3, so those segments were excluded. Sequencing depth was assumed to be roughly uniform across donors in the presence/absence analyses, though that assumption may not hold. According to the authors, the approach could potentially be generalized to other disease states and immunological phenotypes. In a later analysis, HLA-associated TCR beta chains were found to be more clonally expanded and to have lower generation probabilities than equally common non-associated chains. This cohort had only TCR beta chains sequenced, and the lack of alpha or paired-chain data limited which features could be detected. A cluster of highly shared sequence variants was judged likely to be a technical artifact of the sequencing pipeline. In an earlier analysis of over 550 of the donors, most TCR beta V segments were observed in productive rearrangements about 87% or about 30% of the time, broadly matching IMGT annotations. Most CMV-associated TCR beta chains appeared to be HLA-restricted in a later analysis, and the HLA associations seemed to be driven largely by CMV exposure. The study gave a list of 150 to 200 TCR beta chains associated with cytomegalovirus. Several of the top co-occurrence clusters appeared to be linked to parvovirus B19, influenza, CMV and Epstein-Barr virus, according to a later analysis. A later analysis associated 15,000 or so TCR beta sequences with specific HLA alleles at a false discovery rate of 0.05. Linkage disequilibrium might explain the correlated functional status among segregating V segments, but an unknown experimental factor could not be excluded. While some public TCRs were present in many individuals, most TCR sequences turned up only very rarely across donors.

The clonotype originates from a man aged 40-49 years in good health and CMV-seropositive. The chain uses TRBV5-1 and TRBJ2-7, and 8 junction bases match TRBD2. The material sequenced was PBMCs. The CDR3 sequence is CASSGGGRSYEQYF. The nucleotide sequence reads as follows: TGCGCCAGCAGCGGCGGGGGGCGCTCCTACGAGCAGTACTTC.